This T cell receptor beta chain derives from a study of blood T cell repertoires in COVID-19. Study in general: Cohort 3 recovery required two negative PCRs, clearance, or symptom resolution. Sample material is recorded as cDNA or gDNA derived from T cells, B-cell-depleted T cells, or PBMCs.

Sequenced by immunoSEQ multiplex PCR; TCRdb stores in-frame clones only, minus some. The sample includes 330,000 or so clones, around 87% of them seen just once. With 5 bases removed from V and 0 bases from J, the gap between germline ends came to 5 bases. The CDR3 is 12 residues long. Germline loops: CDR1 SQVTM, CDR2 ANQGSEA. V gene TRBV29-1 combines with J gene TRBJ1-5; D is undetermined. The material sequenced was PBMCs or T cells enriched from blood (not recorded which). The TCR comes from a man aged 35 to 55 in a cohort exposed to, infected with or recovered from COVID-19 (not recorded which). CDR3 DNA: TGCAGCGTTCAGGATAGCAATCAGCCCCAGCATTTT. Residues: CSVQDSNQPQHF.